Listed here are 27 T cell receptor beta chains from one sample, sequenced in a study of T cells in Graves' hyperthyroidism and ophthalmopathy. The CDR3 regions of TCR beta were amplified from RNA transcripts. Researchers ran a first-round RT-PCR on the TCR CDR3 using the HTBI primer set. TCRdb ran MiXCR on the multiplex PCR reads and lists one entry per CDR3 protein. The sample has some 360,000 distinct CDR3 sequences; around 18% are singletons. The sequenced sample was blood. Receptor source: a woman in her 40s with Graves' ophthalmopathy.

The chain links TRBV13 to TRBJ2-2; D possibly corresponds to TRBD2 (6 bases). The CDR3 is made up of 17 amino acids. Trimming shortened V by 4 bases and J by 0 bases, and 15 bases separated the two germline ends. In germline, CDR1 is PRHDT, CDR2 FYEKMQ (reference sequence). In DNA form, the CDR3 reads TGTGCCAGCAGCTCCCAGGAGGGCTCCCCGAACACCGGGGAGCTGTTTTTT. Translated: CASSSQEGSPNTGELFF.

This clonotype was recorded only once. The CDR3 is CASSFKAGGLYEQYF. The CDR3 nucleotides are TGTGCCAGCAGCTTTAAAGCGGGAGGGCTCTACGAGCAGTACTTC. V is TRBV7-2 and J is TRBJ2-7; 10 positions match TRBD2. The CDR3 is 15 amino acids. V shed 3 bases, J shed 3 bases, and the junction held 5 bases outside the gene matches. CDR1 SGHTA and CDR2 FQGNSA come from the germline V gene.

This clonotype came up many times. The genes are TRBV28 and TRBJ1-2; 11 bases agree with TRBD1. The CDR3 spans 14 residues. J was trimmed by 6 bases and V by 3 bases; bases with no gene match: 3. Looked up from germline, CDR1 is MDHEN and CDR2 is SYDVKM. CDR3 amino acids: CASSFPDRGHGYTF. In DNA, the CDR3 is TGTGCCAGCAGTTTTCCGGACAGGGGGCATGGCTACACCTTC.

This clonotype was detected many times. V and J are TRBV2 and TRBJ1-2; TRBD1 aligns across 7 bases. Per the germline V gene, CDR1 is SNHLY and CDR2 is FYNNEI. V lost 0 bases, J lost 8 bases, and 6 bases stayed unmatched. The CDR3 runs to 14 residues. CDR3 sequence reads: CASSEAETGYGYTF. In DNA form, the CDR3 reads TGTGCCAGCAGTGAAGCCGAGACAGGGTACGGCTACACCTTC.

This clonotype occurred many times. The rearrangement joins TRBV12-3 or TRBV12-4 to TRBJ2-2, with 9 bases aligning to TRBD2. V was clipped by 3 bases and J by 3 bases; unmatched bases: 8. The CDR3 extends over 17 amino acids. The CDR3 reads CASSFRAGGVDTGELFF. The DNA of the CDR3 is TGTGCCAGCAGTTTTCGAGCGGGAGGTGTCGACACCGGGGAGCTGTTTTTT.

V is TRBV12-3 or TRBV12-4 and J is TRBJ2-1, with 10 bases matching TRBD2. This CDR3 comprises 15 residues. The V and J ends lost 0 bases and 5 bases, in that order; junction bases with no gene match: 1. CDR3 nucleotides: TGTGCCAGCAGTTTAGCCCTAGCGGGAGACAATGAGCAGTTCTTC. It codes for CASSLALAGDNEQFF.

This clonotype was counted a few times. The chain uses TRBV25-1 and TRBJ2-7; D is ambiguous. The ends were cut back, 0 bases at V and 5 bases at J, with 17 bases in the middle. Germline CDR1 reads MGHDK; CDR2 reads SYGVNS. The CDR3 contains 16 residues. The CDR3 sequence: CASSEYISASGDEQYF. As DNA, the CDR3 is TGTGCCAGCAGTGAATATATAAGCGCGAGTGGAGACGAGCAGTACTTC.

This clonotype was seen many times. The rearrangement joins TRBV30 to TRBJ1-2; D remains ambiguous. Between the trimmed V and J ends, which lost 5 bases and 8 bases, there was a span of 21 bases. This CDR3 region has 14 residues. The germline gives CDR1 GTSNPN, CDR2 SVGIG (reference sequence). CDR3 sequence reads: CAWAYRISQGGYTF. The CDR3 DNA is TGTGCCTGGGCGTACAGAATCTCCCAAGGAGGCTACACCTTC.

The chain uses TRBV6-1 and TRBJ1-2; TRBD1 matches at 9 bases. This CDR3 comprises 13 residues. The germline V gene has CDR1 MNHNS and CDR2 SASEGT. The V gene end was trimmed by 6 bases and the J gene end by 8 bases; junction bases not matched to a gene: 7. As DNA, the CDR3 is TGTGCCAGCAGGAACAGGGGGCGACAGGGCTACACCTTC. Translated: CASRNRGRQGYTF.

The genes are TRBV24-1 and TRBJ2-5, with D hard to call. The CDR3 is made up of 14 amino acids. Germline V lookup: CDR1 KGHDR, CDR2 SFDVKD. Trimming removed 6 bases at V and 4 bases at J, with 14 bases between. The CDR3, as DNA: TGTGCCACCAGTTACAACGCGCCCGGAGAGACCCAGTACTTC. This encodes CATSYNAPGETQYF.

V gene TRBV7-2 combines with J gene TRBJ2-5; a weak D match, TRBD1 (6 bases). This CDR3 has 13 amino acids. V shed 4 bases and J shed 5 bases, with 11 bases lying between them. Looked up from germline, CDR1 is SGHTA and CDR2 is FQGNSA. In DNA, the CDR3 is TGTGCCAGCAGCTACAGGGAAAGGGAGACCCAGTACTTC. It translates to CASSYRERETQYF.

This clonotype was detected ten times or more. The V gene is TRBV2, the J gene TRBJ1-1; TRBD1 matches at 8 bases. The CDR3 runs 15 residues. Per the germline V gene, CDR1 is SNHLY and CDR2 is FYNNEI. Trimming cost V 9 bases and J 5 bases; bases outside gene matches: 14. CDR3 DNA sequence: TGTGCCAGGACCGGGACAGGAGGGTTCGGGACTGAAGCTTTCTTT. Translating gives CARTGTGGFGTEAFF.

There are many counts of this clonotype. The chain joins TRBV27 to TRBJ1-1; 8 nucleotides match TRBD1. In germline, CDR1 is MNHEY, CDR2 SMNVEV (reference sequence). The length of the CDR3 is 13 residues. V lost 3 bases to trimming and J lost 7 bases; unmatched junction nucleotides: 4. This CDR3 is CASSFRTGHEAFF. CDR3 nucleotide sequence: TGTGCCAGCAGTTTCCGGACAGGGCATGAAGCTTTCTTT.

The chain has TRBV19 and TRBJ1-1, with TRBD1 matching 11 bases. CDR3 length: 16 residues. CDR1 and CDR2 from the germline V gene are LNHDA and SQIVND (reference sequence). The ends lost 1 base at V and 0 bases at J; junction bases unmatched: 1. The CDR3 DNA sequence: TGTGCCAGTAGTATAGGGACAGGGGGCGTGAACACTGAAGCTTTCTTT. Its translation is CASSIGTGGVNTEAFF.

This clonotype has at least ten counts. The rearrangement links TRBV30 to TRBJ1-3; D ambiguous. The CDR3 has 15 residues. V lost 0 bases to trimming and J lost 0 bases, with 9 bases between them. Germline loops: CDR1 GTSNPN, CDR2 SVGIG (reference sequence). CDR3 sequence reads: CAWSVPSSSGNTIYF. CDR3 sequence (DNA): TGTGCCTGGAGTGTCCCCAGTAGCTCTGGAAACACCATATATTTT.

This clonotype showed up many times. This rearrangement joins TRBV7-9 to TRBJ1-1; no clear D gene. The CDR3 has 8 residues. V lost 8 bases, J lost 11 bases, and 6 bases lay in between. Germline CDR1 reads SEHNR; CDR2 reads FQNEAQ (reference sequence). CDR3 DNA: TGTGCCAGCCCGGACGCTTTCTTT. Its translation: CASPDAFF.

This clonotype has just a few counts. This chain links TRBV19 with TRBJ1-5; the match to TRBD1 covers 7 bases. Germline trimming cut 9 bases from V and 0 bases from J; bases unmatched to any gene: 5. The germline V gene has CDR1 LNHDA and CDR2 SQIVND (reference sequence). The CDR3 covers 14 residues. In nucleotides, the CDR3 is TGTGCCAGCGGGACAGAGTATAGCAATCAGCCCCAGCATTTT. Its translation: CASGTEYSNQPQHF.

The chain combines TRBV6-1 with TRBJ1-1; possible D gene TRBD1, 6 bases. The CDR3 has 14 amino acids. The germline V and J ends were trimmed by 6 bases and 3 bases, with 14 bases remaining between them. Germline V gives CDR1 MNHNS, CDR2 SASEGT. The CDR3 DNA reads TGTGCCAGCAGAAAACAGGGCCCGGACACTGAAGCTTTCTTT. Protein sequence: CASRKQGPDTEAFF.

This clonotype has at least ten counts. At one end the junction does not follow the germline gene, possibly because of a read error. CDR3 residues: CAGSSKRDFRSYEQYF. Here the CDR3 DNA reads TGTGCCGGCAGCTCAAAAAGGGACTTCCGCTCCTACGAGCAGTACTTC. The chain links TRBV7-8 to TRBJ2-7, with D perhaps matching TRBD2 (6 bases). The CDR3 loop spans 16 amino acids. Germline V gene sequence: CDR1 SGHVS, CDR2 FQNEAQ.

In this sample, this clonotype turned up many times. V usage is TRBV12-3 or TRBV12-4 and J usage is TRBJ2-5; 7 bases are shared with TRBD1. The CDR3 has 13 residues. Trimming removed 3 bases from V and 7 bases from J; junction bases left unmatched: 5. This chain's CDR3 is CASSFDRVGTQYF. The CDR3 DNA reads TGTGCCAGCAGTTTTGACAGGGTTGGGACCCAGTACTTC.

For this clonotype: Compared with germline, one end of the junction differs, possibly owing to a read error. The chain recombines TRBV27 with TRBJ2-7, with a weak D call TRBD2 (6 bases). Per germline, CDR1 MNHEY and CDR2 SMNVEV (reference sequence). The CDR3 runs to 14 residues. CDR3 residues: CASSSVGEEYEQCF. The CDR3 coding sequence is TGTGCCAGCAGTTCGGTAGGGGAGGAATACGAGCAGTGCTTC.

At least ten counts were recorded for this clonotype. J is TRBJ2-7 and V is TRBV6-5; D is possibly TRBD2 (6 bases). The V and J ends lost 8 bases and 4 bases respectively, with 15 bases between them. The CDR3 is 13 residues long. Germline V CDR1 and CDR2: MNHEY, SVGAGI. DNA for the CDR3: TGTGCCAGCTTGGAGGGTCTGTGGTACGAGCAGTACTTC. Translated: CASLEGLWYEQYF.

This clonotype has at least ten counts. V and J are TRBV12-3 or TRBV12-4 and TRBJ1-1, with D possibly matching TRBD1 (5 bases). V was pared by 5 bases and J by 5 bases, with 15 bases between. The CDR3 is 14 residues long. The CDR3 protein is CASSPRSWGTEAFF. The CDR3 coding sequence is TGTGCCAGCAGTCCTCGATCATGGGGGACTGAAGCTTTCTTT.

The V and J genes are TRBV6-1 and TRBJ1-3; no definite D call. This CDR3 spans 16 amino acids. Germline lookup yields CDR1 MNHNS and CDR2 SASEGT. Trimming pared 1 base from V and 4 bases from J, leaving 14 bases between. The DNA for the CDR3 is TGTGCCAGCAGTGAAGTCCTGCGGGCAGGCGGAAACACCATATATTTT. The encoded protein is CASSEVLRAGGNTIYF.

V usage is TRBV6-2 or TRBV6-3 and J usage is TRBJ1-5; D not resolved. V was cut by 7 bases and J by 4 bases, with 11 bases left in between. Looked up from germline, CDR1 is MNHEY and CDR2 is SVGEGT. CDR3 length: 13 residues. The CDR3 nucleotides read TGTGCCAGCAACGGGCAGGAGAATCAGCCCCAGCATTTT. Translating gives CASNGQENQPQHF.

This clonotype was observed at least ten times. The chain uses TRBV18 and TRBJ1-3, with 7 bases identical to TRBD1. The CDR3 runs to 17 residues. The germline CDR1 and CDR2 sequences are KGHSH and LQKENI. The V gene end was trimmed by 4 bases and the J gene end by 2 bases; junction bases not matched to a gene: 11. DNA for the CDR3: TGTGCCAGCTCACTGAAGGGGGCGAAGACGGCTGGAAACACCATATATTTT. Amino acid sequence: CASSLKGAKTAGNTIYF.

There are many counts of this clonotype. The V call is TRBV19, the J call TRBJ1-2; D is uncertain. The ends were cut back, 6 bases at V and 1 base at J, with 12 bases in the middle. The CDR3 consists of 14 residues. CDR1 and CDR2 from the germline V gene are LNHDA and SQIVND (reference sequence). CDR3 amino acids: CASSDGDINYGYTF. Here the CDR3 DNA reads TGTGCCAGTAGCGATGGGGATATTAACTATGGCTACACCTTC.